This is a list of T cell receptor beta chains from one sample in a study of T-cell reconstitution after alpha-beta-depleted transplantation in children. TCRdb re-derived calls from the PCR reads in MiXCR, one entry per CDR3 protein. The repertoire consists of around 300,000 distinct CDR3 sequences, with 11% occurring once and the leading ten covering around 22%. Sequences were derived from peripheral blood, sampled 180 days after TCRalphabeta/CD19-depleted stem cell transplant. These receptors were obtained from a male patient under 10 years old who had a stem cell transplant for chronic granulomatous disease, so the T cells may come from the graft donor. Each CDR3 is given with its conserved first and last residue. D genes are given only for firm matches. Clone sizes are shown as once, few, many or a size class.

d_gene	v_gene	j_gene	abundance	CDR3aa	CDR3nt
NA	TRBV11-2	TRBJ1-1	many	CASSVSSVGGYF	TGTGCCAGCAGCGTATCCAGTGTTGGGGGTTACTTT
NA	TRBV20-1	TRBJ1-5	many	CSARDLRERQPQHF	TGCAGTGCTAGAGATCTGAGGGAAAGGCAGCCCCAGCATTTT
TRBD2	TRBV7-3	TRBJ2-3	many	CASSSTRLAGPTDTQYF	TGTGCCAGCAGCTCCACCCGCCTAGCGGGGCCAACAGATACGCAGTATTTT
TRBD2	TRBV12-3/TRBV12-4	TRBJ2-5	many	CASSLLGLAESQETQYF	TGTGCCAGCAGTTTACTTGGGCTAGCGGAGTCCCAAGAGACCCAGTACTTC
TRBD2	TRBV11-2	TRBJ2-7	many	CASSLGLAGAEYF	TGTGCCAGCAGCTTAGGCTTAGCGGGAGCGGAGTACTTC
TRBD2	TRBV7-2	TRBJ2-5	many	CASSFGLAGGQETQYF	TGTGCCAGCAGCTTTGGACTAGCGGGAGGCCAAGAGACCCAGTACTTC
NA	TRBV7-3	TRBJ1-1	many	CASSLTAGWGTEAFF	TGTGCCAGCAGCTTAACGGCCGGGTGGGGTACTGAAGCTTTCTTT
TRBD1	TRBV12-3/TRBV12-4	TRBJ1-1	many	CASSTGTAPGEAFF	TGTGCCAGCAGTACCGGGACAGCGCCTGGGGAAGCTTTCTTT
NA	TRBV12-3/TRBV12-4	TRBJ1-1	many	CASSPPWGNTEAFF	TGTGCCAGCAGTCCCCCGTGGGGGAACACTGAAGCTTTCTTT
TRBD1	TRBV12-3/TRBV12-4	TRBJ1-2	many	CASSLQGAHGYTF	TGTGCCAGCAGTTTACAGGGGGCGCATGGCTACACCTTC
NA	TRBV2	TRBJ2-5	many	CASSDSYQETQYF	TGTGCCAGCAGTGACAGCTATCAAGAGACCCAGTACTTC